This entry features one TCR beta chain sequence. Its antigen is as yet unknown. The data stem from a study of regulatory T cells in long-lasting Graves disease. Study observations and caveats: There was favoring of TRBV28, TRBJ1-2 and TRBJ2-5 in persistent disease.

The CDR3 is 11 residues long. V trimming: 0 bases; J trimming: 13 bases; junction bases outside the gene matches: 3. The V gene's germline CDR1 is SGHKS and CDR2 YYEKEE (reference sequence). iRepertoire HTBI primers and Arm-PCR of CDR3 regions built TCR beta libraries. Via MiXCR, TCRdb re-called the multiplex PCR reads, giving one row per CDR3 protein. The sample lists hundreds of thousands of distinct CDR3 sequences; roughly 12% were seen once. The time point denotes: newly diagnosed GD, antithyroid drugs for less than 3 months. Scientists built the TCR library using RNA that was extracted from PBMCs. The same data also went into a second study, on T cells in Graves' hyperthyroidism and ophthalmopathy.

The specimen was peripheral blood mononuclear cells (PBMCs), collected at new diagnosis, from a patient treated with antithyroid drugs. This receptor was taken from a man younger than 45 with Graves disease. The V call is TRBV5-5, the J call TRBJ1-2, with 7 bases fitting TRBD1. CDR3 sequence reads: CASSLATGCTF. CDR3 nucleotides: TGTGCCAGCAGCTTGGCGACAGGGTGCACCTTC.